These 25 T cell receptor beta chains originate from one sample sequenced in a study of cytomegalovirus exposure and HLA in healthy donors. 13 Jbeta primers and 60 Vbeta primers were used for the PCR. Assay: immunoSEQ multiplex PCR; the TCRdb copy retains only in-frame clones and omits some. The repertoire holds around 150,000 clones, approximately 80% seen once, with approximately 7% in the top ten. The sequencing input was PBMCs. These receptors all stem from a woman aged 25 to 39 in good health and CMV-seropositive.

The chain joins TRBV28 to TRBJ1-5; 7 bases fit TRBD1. This CDR3 region has 16 residues. The germline CDR1 and CDR2 sequences are MDHEN and SYDVKM. Trimming removed 3 bases from V and 5 bases from J; junction bases left unmatched: 10. This CDR3 is CASSLIQGVNDQPQHF. In DNA form, the CDR3 reads TGTGCCAGCAGTTTGATCCAGGGGGTAAATGATCAGCCCCAGCATTTT.

The chain carries TRBV7-8 and TRBJ1-1; weak D call: TRBD1 (6 bases). The V gene's germline CDR1 is SGHVS and CDR2 FQNEAQ. V was clipped by 5 bases and J by 4 bases, with 17 bases between them. The CDR3 contains 15 residues. The CDR3 bases are TGTGCCAGCAGCCAAGGACAGCCCCAGACCACTGAAGCTTTCTTT. Its protein is CASSQGQPQTTEAFF. Together with reference TRBV7-8 and TRBJ1-1, the CDR3 gives the full variable domain: GAGVSQSPRYKVAKRGQDVALRCDPISGHVSLFWYQQALGQGPEFLTYFQNEAQLDKSGLPSDRFFAERPEGSVSTLKIQRTQQEDSAVYLCASSQGQPQTTEAFFGQGTRLTVV.

This clone was recorded many times. V and J are TRBV11-2 and TRBJ1-2, with unresolved D. The CDR3 has 13 residues. Germline CDR1 reads SGHAT; CDR2 reads FQNNGV. V lost 5 bases to trimming and J lost 3 bases, with 10 bases between them. CDR3 region: CASSQETHYGYTF. The CDR3 DNA is TGTGCCAGCAGCCAAGAGACACACTATGGCTACACCTTC. Variable domain in full (rest from reference TRBV11-2 and TRBJ1-2): EAGVAQSPRYKIIEKRQSVAFWCNPISGHATLYWYQQILGQGPKLLIQFQNNGVVDDSQLPKDRFSAERLKGVDSTLKIQPAKLEDSAVYLCASSQETHYGYTFGSGTRLTVV.

V is TRBV5-1 and J is TRBJ2-3; D unclear. Trimming removed 3 bases from V and 2 bases from J, with 7 bases in between. Germline-derived CDR1 and CDR2 are SGHRS and YFSETQ. The CDR3 loop spans 13 amino acids. The CDR3 coding sequence is TGCGCCAGCAGCTCCGCGGACACAGATACGCAGTATTTT. Translation gives CASSSADTDTQYF.

This chain uses TRBV7-3 with TRBJ2-1; TRBD1 matches at 7 bases. The CDR3 is 15 residues long. CDR1 is SGHTA, CDR2 FQGTGA, per germline. V shed 2 bases and J 6 bases; nucleotides not matched to a gene: 7. This CDR3 reads CASSLSQRGLNEQFF. The CDR3 DNA is TGTGCCAGCAGCTTATCCCAGAGGGGGCTCAATGAGCAGTTCTTC.

This chain links TRBV2 with TRBJ2-7; D is unresolved. The germline V gene encodes CDR1 SNHLY and CDR2 FYNNEI. This CDR3 has 12 amino acids. Trimming shortened V by 3 bases and J by 5 bases, and 8 bases separated the two germline ends. The chain's CDR3 is CASSEGWDEQYF. CDR3 nucleotides: TGTGCCAGCAGTGAGGGCTGGGACGAGCAGTACTTC. Full variable domain (rest looked up from reference TRBV2 and TRBJ2-7): EPEVTQTPSHQVTQMGQEVILRCVPISNHLYFYWYRQILGQKVEFLVSFYNNEISEKSEIFDDQFSVERPDGSNFTLKIRSTKLEDSAMYFCASSEGWDEQYFGPGTRLTVT.

This clone came up once. The rearrangement joins TRBV6-5 to TRBJ1-4; possible D gene TRBD1, 5 bases. The CDR3 has 15 amino acids. Germline CDR1 reads MNHEY; CDR2 reads SVGAGI. Between the trimmed V and J ends, which lost 5 bases and 6 bases, there was a span of 16 bases. CDR3 protein: CASSRGGADDEKLFF. The CDR3 DNA reads as TGTGCCAGCAGTCGCGGAGGGGCGGATGATGAAAAACTGTTTTTT.

The chain carries TRBV2 and TRBJ1-2; maybe TRBD1 (6 bases). V dropped 5 bases and J dropped 7 bases, with 20 bases sitting between them. CDR1 and CDR2 from the germline V gene are SNHLY and FYNNEI. The CDR3 loop spans 15 amino acids. The CDR3 DNA reads TGTGCCAGCAGTCAGACGTCAAACAGGGAAGGTGGCTACACCTTC. Translated, it gives CASSQTSNREGGYTF.

The CDR3 coding sequence is TGTGCCAGCTCACAACGCCGACAGGATCCCTCTGGAAACACCATATATTTT. Protein sequence: CASSQRRQDPSGNTIYF. The V gene is TRBV18, the J gene TRBJ1-3; D possibly corresponds to TRBD1 (6 bases). V was pared by 4 bases and J by 0 bases, with 16 bases between. Germline CDR1 KGHSH, CDR2 LQKENI. This CDR3 is built from 17 residues.

This clone has more than one count but fewer than ten. The chain joins TRBV6-5 to TRBJ2-7; TRBD1 agrees at 7 bases. The J segment lost 3 bases and the V segment lost 7 bases, leaving 6 bases of the junction unmatched. The CDR3 has 13 amino acids. Germline V gene data show CDR1 as MNHEY and CDR2 as SVGAGI. CDR3 sequence: CASTRTGDYEQYF. CDR3 nucleotide sequence: TGTGCCAGCACCCGCACAGGGGACTACGAGCAGTACTTC.

In this sample, this clone turned up once. The V gene is TRBV30, the J gene TRBJ2-7; 7 bases agree with TRBD1. The V and J ends lost 2 bases and 2 bases, in that order; junction bases with no gene match: 15. The CDR3 has 17 residues. Germline-derived CDR1 and CDR2 are GTSNPN and SVGIG (reference sequence). The CDR3 DNA sequence: TGTGCCTGGAGTCCATACCACCCCGGGACAGCCACCTACGAGCAGTACTTC. Translating it yields CAWSPYHPGTATYEQYF. Using reference TRBV30 and TRBJ2-7 for the parts outside the CDR3, the full variable domain is SQTIHQWPATLVQPVGSPLSLECTVEGTSNPNLYWYRQAAGRGLQLLFYSVGIGQISSEVPQNLSASRPQDRQFILSSKKLLLSDSGFYLCAWSPYHPGTATYEQYFGPGTRLTVT.

The rearrangement joins TRBV19 to TRBJ2-5, with 7 bases matching TRBD2. Per germline, CDR1 LNHDA and CDR2 SQIVND (reference sequence). With V trimmed by 10 bases and J by 5 bases, 16 bases remained unmatched. The CDR3 runs to 15 residues. DNA for the CDR3: TGTGCCACGAAGTTGGGGACGGGGGGACGTGAGACCCAGTACTTC. Translated, it gives CATKLGTGGRETQYF. Together with reference TRBV19 and TRBJ2-5, the CDR3 gives the full variable domain: DGGITQSPKYLFRKEGQNVTLSCEQNLNHDAMYWYRQDPGQGLRLIYYSQIVNDFQKGDIAEGYSVSREKKESFPLTVTSAQKNPTAFYLCATKLGTGGRETQYFGPGTRLLVL.

A note on this clone: Other DNA sequences from this sample encode an identical CDR3 as well. V gene TRBV4-3 combines with J gene TRBJ2-2, with D tentatively TRBD1 (6 bases). CDR1 and CDR2 (germline): LGHNA, YSLEER. This CDR3 has 15 amino acids. V was clipped by 2 bases and J by 7 bases, with 14 bases between them. CDR3: CASSQRDIRGGELFF. DNA of the CDR3: TGCGCCAGCAGCCAAAGGGACATTCGGGGCGGGGAGCTGTTTTTT.

Regarding this clone: One junction end disagrees with the germline gene, perhaps due to a read error. This sequence joins TRBV6-5 and TRBJ2-7, with a weak D call TRBD2 (6 bases). The length of the CDR3 is 14 residues. Germline-derived CDR1 and CDR2 are MNHEY and SVGAGI. The CDR3 region is CASSYGGAPYEQHF. DNA for the CDR3: TGTGCCAGCAGTTATGGAGGGGCTCCCTACGAGCAGCACTTC.

The V call is TRBV15, the J call TRBJ2-7, with TRBD1 matching 10 bases. This CDR3 has 17 amino acids. V lost 5 bases to trimming and J lost 6 bases; unmatched junction nucleotides: 16. CDR1 and CDR2 (germline): LNHNV, YYDKDF (reference sequence). CDR3 in amino acids: CATSFSLPGQGRGEQYF. Here the CDR3 DNA reads TGTGCCACCAGCTTTTCGCTCCCGGGACAGGGGCGTGGCGAGCAGTACTTC.

J is TRBJ2-1 and V is TRBV9; a weak D match, TRBD1 (5 bases). The V end lost 2 bases, the J end lost 9 bases, and 18 bases lay between the germline ends. Germline assignment: CDR1 SGDLS and CDR2 YYNGEE. The CDR3 length is 15 residues. The CDR3 is CASSVGTQGNSEQFF. The DNA for the CDR3 is TGTGCCAGCAGCGTTGGAACCCAGGGTAACAGTGAGCAGTTCTTC.

The rearrangement links TRBV6-6 to TRBJ1-2, with a possible D match to TRBD1 (6 bases). V was clipped by 0 bases and J by 4 bases, with 12 bases between them. The CDR3 extends over 15 amino acids. Per the germline V gene, CDR1 is MNHNY and CDR2 is SVGAGI (reference sequence). CDR3 amino acids: CASSYSGMDSYGYTF. The CDR3 DNA is TGTGCCAGCAGTTACTCGGGCATGGACAGCTATGGCTACACCTTC.

The genes are TRBV28 and TRBJ2-2; D is ambiguous. Germline loops: CDR1 MDHEN, CDR2 SYDVKM. V was clipped by 3 bases and J by 6 bases, with 5 bases between them. The CDR3 is 12 amino acids. The CDR3 here is CASSLYSGELFF. In DNA, the CDR3 is TGTGCCAGCAGTTTGTATTCCGGGGAGCTGTTTTTT.

The gene calls are TRBV10-3 and TRBJ2-5; 9 nucleotides match TRBD1. V lost 3 bases and J lost 2; bases outside the gene matches: 19. The CDR3 is made up of 20 amino acids. Germline assignment: CDR1 ENHRY and CDR2 SYGVKD. The CDR3 nucleotides read TGTGCCATCAGTGACCCTCTCGGCCTGCCGGGACAGGGAGGGCAAGAGACCCAGTACTTC. It encodes CAISDPLGLPGQGGQETQYF.

The sample holds a few counts of this clone. The rearrangement uses TRBV5-1 and TRBJ2-3; 7 positions agree with TRBD1. CDR3 size: 14 residues. J was trimmed by 5 bases and V by 4 bases; bases with no gene match: 7. Germline lookup yields CDR1 SGHRS and CDR2 YFSETQ. The CDR3 region is CASSDDRAGDTQYF. The CDR3 nucleotides are TGCGCCAGCAGCGACGACAGGGCGGGAGATACGCAGTATTTT. The complete variable domain, with remaining parts taken from reference TRBV5-1 and TRBJ2-3, reads KAGVTQTPRYLIKTRGQQVTLSCSPISGHRSVSWYQQTPGQGLQFLFEYFSETQRNKGNFPGRFSGRQFSNSRSEMNVSTLELGDSALYLCASSDDRAGDTQYFGPGTRLTVL.

V and J are TRBV7-9 and TRBJ1-2; no reliable D call. CDR3 length equals 13 residues. Deletions cut 1 base from V and 6 bases from J, with 9 bases between. Germline CDR1 reads SEHNR; CDR2 reads FQNEAQ (reference sequence). CDR3 bases: TGTGCCAGCAGCTTAGACAGCGGGAATGGCTACACCTTC. Protein product: CASSLDSGNGYTF.

As DNA, the CDR3 is TGTGCCAGCAGCTTCCGGACTAGCGGGGGGGATTATGAGCAGTTCTTC. Residues: CASSFRTSGGDYEQFF. The chain links TRBV5-4 to TRBJ2-1, with 15 bases aligning to TRBD2. V gave up 2 bases and J gave up 8 bases; unmatched junction bases: 5. The V gene's germline CDR1 is SGHNT and CDR2 YYREEE (reference sequence). The length of the CDR3 is 16 residues.

This chain links TRBV7-2 with TRBJ2-7; 15 bases are shared with TRBD2. With V trimmed by 2 bases and J by 3 bases, 8 bases remained unmatched. Germline lookup yields CDR1 SGHTA and CDR2 FQGNSA. The CDR3 totals 18 residues. The CDR3 protein is CASSLNLWTSGGGYEQYF. As DNA, the CDR3 is TGTGCCAGCAGCTTAAATCTCTGGACTAGCGGGGGGGGCTACGAGCAGTACTTC.

The chain carries TRBV4-2 and TRBJ2-1, with 8 bases that match TRBD2. CDR3 length: 17 residues. Trimming at V came to 3 bases and at J to 0 bases, leaving 7 bases not matched to a gene. Per germline, CDR1 LGHNA and CDR2 YNFKEQ. The chain's CDR3 is CASSQNPGLVSYNEQFF. The CDR3 bases are TGTGCCAGCAGCCAGAACCCGGGACTAGTCTCCTACAATGAGCAGTTCTTC.

Comments on this clone: The identical CDR3 is also encoded by other nucleotide sequences in the sample. The gene calls are TRBV5-6 and TRBJ1-2; D remains unclear. Between the trimmed V and J ends, which lost 0 bases and 5 bases, there was a span of 8 bases. The germline CDR1 and CDR2 sequences are SGHDT and YYEEEE. This CDR3 has 13 residues. Here the CDR3 DNA reads TGTGCCAGCAGCTTGGCCGGGGATTATGGCTACACCTTC. Its protein is CASSLAGDYGYTF.